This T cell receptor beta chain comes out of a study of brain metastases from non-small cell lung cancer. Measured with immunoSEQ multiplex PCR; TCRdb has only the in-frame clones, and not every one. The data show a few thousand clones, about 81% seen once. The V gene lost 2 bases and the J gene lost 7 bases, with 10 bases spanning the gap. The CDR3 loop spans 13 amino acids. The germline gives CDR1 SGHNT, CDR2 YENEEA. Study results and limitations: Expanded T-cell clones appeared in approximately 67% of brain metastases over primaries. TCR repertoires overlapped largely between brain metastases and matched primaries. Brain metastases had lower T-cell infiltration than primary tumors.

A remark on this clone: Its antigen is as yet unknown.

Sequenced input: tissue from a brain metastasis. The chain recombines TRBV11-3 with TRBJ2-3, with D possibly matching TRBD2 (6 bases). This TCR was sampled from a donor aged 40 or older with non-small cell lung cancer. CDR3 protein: CASSLLGRNTQYF. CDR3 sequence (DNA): TGTGCCAGCAGCTTATTGGGGAGGAATACGCAGTATTTT.